This T cell receptor (beta chain) was observed in a study of tumor and adjacent non-tumor tissue in lung cancer (dated by TCRdb to about 2018). In terms of the full investigation: Of the cohort, 11 to 12 patients had adenocarcinoma, 2 had squamous cell carcinoma and 1 had small cell lung cancer. The roughly 15 enrolled patients, of whom 10 were men and 5 were women, were aged roughly 31 to 85 years and were diagnosed with TNM stage I to III disease. For each patient, one tumor sample and one normal lung sample were taken, giving approximately 33 paired specimens that underwent TCRbeta CDR3 sequencing. Sequencing produced approximately 130 million productive TCRbeta reads in total, an average of approximately 3.9 million reads per sample. Bulk TCRbeta repertoires were compared between lung tumor tissue and matched distant non-tumor lung tissue obtained from 15 lung cancer patients.

RNA was isolated from bulk unsorted tissue, and RNA quality was assessed with a NanoDrop ND-1000 and an Agilent 2100. Distant non-tumor tissue taken more than 3 cm from the tumor edge was used as the normal lung sample. The donors were newly diagnosed lung cancer patients admitted for thoracic surgery in China from August to November 2014 who had not received prior chemotherapy. Anyone who had undergone radiotherapy or chemotherapy before, or who had another cancer at the same time, was left out of the study. Surgical tissue pieces of roughly 1-2 cm3 were preserved in RNAlater solution and stored at -80 °C until use. Preparation of the library involved multiplex PCR. Sequencing relied on an Illumina HiSeq 2500. Following protocols modified from ARM-PCR, the researchers constructed TCRbeta libraries through three rounds of nested PCR with primers (Table S4). Before sequencing, PCR products in the 200-500 bp range were cut out of the gel and cleaned up using the QIAquick gel extraction kit. The original methods were these. Trimmomatic was used to clean the reads, FLASH was used to merge the reads into complete CDR3 sequences, and MiTCR was used to assign the reads to V(D)J germline segments. Clonal diversity was computed as the inverse Simpson's index with VDJtools. In-frame sequences without a premature stop codon were defined as productive reads. TCRdb reanalyzed the raw reads on its own, using fastp at Q25 for trimming and MiXCR for clone calling, and kept in-frame beta chains. Rows are unified per CDR3 protein, each entry keeping the most common DNA and genes. These V and J calls derive from TCRdb rather than the authors' analysis. The sample table holds 80,000 or so distinct CDR3 sequences, of which approximately 78% were seen once. Of the sample, 51% is held by the ten largest clones.

What the study reported, not specific to this receptor: Peripheral blood was not sequenced, so blood TCRbeta repertoires were not examined in the lung cancer patients of the study. TCR diversity was significantly higher in younger patients, and higher tumor TCR diversity was associated with shorter overall and disease-free survival. Only roughly 14 patients were included in the cohort, and the need for larger samples and more detailed clinical data was noted by the authors. The methods do not name the sequencing platform or mention unique molecular identifiers. The top 100 clones made up a significantly larger cumulative share of the repertoire in normal lung than in tumor tissue. TCR diversity (inverse Simpson) was significantly higher in tumor than in normal lung tissue (around 450 vs 160, P = 0.0075, Mann-Whitney U test).

The sample holds a few counts of this clonotype. Its antigen target is currently unknown. A much larger clone is a single base away; this may be a read error. The germline V gene supplies CDR1 MNHEY and CDR2 SVGEGT. CDR3 length: 13 amino acids, cysteine to phenylalanine. The only DNA kept is the CDR3, 39 bases in frame from the first base. Recombination connected TRBV6-2 or TRBV6-3 to TRBJ1-2, with 7 bases aligning to TRBD1. The material sequenced was distant non-tumor lung tissue. This sequence originates from a man aged 55 to 69 with non-small cell lung cancer. Here the CDR3 is given as CVSSPTGEYGYTF. The DNA reads as follows: TGTGTCAGCAGTCCTACAGGGGAATATGGCTACACCTTC.